This T cell receptor beta chain came from a study of shared clonotypes between healthy human individuals (dated by TCRdb to between 2020 and 2021). Looking at the study overall: Two women and a few men aged 18 to 49 years were included in the cohort. For each donor, CD4 naive and CD4 memory were each run on three plates, CD8 naive on two plates, and CD8 memory on one plate. To estimate repertoire size and how much clonotype sharing occurs between individuals, the study deeply sequenced the blood TCR repertoires of about five healthy adults. Different laboratories and diverse techniques were used to prepare libraries and sequence TCR repertoires, to increase sequencing depth and limit assay-specific biases. Between about 0.8 and 8.9 billion PBMCs per donor were obtained by leukapheresis.

The CDR3 runs 14 residues from the cysteine to the phenylalanine. Only CDR3 DNA is held: 42 bases, read in frame from base 1. The junction shows trimming of 3 bases on V and 1 base on J, plus 9 bases between the germline ends. The germline V gene (reference sequence) supplies CDR1 LNHDA and CDR2 SQIVND. What the authors observed across the whole study: Sampling was restricted to blood, and TCR repertoires in tissue are likely to differ from TCR repertoires in blood. Naive subsets generally had larger estimated clonotype richness than memory subsets. Because the study included only a small number of donors, the genetic and exposure-history diversity represented was limited. Rarefaction of sorted-subset datasets indicated incomplete sequencing despite the large sequencing depth. Clonotypes shared by all four sorted-subset donors showed higher generation probabilities than non-shared clonotypes. When four donors were compared, the shared fraction of clonotypes was about 5% for naive CD4, 3% to 4% for naive CD8, 2.3% for memory CD4, and roughly 0.4% for memory CD8. Pairwise subsampling led to the expectation that sequencing depth would affect the degree of clonotype sharing among donors.

This clone was detected a few times. This receptor's antigen is unknown. Nothing much larger sits one base from this clone, and base qualities are not available. The donors were healthy, HIV-negative adults with no recently reported acute infections or vaccinations. Every donor was a Caucasian adult residing in Nashville, Tennessee, USA. CD4+ T cells were enriched by magnetic negative selection; naive cells were then positively selected on CD45RA, and the negative fraction formed the memory subset. After blood collection by leukapheresis, PBMCs were isolated using Ficoll-Histopaque density gradient centrifugation and then cryopreserved in the vapor phase of liquid nitrogen. Purity and quantity of every magnetically sorted T cell population were checked by analytical flow cytometry. Genomic DNA was isolated from every sorted fraction and measured by UV absorbance on a Nanodrop 2000c. Using the deep immunoSEQ assay, multiplex PCR amplified TCR CDR3 regions from genomic DNA. Extracted genomic DNA from each cell subset was spread evenly across all wells of several immunoSEQ 96-well plates, with each plate serving as a replicate. For sorted subsets, approximately 210 ng genomic DNA, equal to some 30,000 T cell genomes, was loaded into each replicate PCR. Purified libraries were measured with a Qubit 3.0 fluorometer, size-checked on a Bioanalyzer 2100, and measured again with the KAPA Library Quantification kit. A separate single-read 150-cycle Illumina NextSeq 550 flow cell was used to sequence each immunoSEQ 96-well plate. Regarding the original processing steps: Because the immunoSEQ output included only junctional sequences and no quality scores, the filtering could not be the same as the filtering used for full-length reads. To assign V/J genes and CDR3, sequences were annotated using PyIR, a Python wrapper for IgBLAST v1.9, with IMGT germline references. Reads with weak V/J assignments (E-value above 1e-6), missing CDR3, stop codons, out-of-frame junctions, or ambiguous translated residues were removed. V3J clonotypes were defined by identical inferred V gene, J gene, and CDR3 amino acid sequence. The percentage overlap between two repertoires was calculated by dividing the number of shared unique clonotypes by the size of the smaller repertoire. RTK rarefaction, the Chao1 estimator, and Recon v2.1 estimates of unobserved clonotypes were used to assess repertoire richness. Generation probabilities were computed with OLGA for all TCRbeta clonotypes obtained by the gDNA method from a handful of donors. The immuneACCESS repertoire file appears here via TCRdb, limited to in-frame rearrangements. These files lack a portion of the clones; in checked studies, under half of the deficit traces to unresolved V genes, and the cause of the others is not known. For V, J and clone size, that table is used; D and trimming come from the DNA. The sample yields 1 million to 1.2 million clones; about 72% were counted once. The ten largest clonotypes hold roughly 0.83% of the sample.

Rearrangement joined TRBV19 to TRBJ1-1; TRBD1 is a weak D gene call, 5 bases matching. Source material: memory CD4+ T cells from PBMCs. The sample's cell subset or site label, in plain terms: CD45RA-negative fraction. This clonotype was obtained from a young man in good health. Some clones in this sample may be carry-over from other donors' samples. DNA sequence: TGTGCCAGTAGTATTTGGCAGGGGAACACTGAAGCTTTCTTT. This encodes CASSIWQGNTEAFF.